This T cell receptor beta chain appears in the sequencing data of a study of blood T cell repertoires in COVID-19. Study-level background: The samples span acute and convalescent COVID-19 from the United States, Italy and Spain.

Germline CDR1 SGHRS, CDR2 YFSETQ. CDR3 length: 14 residues. The V end was cut by 1 base, the J end by 6 bases, with 11 bases between. Data came from immunoSEQ multiplex PCR; TCRdb stores just in-frame clones and leaves some out. The data contain some 210,000 clones, around 90% of them seen just once; the ten biggest clones take up under 7%. Sequenced sample: peripheral blood. This TCR came from a man aged 55-75 years who had recovered from COVID-19. This chain connects TRBV5-1 to TRBJ1-5; a possible D gene is TRBD1 (6 bases). CDR3 coding DNA: TGCGCCAGCAGCTTGACAGGGATGAGTCAGCCCCAGCATTTT. Its protein is CASSLTGMSQPQHF.